This TCR beta chain was sequenced in a study of cytotoxic CD8 clonotypes in ibrutinib-treated CLL. Study-wide context: For this cohort, patients were about a dozen relapsed/refractory and some 15 treatment-naive, while 17 were IGHV unmutated. Once treatment had gone on for a median of around eleven months, range 6 to 36, response samples were drawn. Findings and caveats of the study: A rise in clonality was seen at ibrutinib response, and a fall back toward baseline was seen at progression.

Sequencing was performed with immunoSEQ multiplex PCR; in TCRdb, only in-frame clones are kept and a portion is missing. The sample consists of 160,000 or so clones, over 65% of them appearing once. To note about this clone: Its target is unknown.

CDR1 and CDR2 from the germline V gene are SQVTM and ANQGSEA. The CDR3 contains 13 residues. J lost 1 base, V lost 7 bases, and 7 bases had no gene match. The starting material was PBMCs, obtained after 12 months of ibrutinib treatment. The chain has TRBV29-1 and TRBJ2-7; TRBD1 matches at 7 bases. This sequence was found in a human donor with chronic lymphocytic leukemia. CDR3 DNA: TGCAGCGCTGTGGGGGACAGATCCTACGAGCAGTACTTC. Amino acids: CSAVGDRSYEQYF.